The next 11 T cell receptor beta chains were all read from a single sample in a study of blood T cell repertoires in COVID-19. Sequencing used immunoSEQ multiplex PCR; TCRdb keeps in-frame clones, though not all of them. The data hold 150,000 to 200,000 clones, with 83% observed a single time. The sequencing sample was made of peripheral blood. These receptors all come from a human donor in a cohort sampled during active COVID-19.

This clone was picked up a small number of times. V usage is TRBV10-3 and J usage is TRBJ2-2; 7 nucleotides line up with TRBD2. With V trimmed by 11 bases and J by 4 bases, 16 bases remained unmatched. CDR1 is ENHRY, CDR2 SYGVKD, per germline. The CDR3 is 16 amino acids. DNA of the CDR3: TGTGCCTCCACCCCTGAAGGGAGGGCTGGCACCGGGGAGCTGTTTTTT. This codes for CASTPEGRAGTGELFF.

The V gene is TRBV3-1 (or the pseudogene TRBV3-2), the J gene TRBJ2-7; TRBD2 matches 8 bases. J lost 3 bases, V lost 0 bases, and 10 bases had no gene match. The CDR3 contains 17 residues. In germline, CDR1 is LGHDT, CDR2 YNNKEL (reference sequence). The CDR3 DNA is TGTGCCAGCAGCCAAGAAGTCCCTACCGGGGGGGACTACGAGCAGTACTTC. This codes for CASSQEVPTGGDYEQYF.

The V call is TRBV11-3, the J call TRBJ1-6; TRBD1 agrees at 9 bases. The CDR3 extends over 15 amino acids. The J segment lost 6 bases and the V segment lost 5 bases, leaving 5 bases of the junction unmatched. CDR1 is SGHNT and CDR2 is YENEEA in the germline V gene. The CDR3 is CASSRSGQGNSPLHF. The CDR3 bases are TGTGCCAGCAGCCGATCGGGACAGGGTAATTCACCCCTCCACTTT.

Written as DNA, the CDR3 is TGTGCCAGCAGCCCCCTAGCCGGGACTAGCGGGAAGATCTACGAGCAGTACTTC. It encodes CASSPLAGTSGKIYEQYF. J is TRBJ2-7 and V is TRBV7-2, with 13 positions matching TRBD2. The length of the CDR3 is 18 residues. V was clipped by 5 bases and J by 3 bases; unmatched bases: 13. Germline V gene sequence: CDR1 SGHTA, CDR2 FQGNSA. Filled out from reference TRBV7-2 and TRBJ2-7, the complete variable domain reads GAGVSQSPSNKVTEKGKDVELRCDPISGHTALYWYRQSLGQGLEFLIYFQGNSAPDKSGLPSDRFSAERTGGSVSTLTIQRTQQEDSAVYLCASSPLAGTSGKIYEQYFGPGTRLTVT.

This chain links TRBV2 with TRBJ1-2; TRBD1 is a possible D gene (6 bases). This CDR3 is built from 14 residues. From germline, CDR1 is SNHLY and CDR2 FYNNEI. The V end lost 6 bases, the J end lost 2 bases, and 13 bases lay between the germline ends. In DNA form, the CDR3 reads TGTGCCAGCAGGACCAGGGGTTTCAACTATGGCTACACCTTC. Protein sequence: CASRTRGFNYGYTF.

The CDR3 region is CASSTGGSNQPQHF. The DNA of the CDR3 is TGTGCCAGCAGTACGGGGGGGAGCAATCAGCCCCAGCATTTT. The V gene is TRBV27, the J gene TRBJ1-5, with D possibly matching TRBD1 (5 bases). The V gene's germline CDR1 is MNHEY and CDR2 SMNVEV (reference sequence). The V gene lost 5 bases and the J gene lost 1 base, with 9 bases spanning the gap. The CDR3 runs 14 residues.

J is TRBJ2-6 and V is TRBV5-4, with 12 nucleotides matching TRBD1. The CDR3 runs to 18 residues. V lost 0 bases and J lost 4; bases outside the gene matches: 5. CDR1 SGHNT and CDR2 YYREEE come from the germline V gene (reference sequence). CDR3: CASSLGGQGAGGANVLTF. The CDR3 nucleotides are TGTGCCAGCAGCTTGGGGGGACAGGGGGCTGGCGGGGCCAACGTCCTGACTTTC.

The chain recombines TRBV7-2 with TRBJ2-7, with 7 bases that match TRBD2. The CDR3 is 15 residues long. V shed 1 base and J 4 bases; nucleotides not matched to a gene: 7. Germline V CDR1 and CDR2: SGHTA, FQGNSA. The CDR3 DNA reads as TGTGCCAGCAGCTTAGGACTAGCTACCGGGTACGAGCAGTACTTC. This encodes CASSLGLATGYEQYF.

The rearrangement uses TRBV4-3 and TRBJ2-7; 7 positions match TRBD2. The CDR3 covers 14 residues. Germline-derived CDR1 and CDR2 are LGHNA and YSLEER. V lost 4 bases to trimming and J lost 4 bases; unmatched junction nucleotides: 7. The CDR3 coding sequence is TGCGCCAGCAGCCCCACGGGAGGAGTTTACGAGCAGTACTTC. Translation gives CASSPTGGVYEQYF.

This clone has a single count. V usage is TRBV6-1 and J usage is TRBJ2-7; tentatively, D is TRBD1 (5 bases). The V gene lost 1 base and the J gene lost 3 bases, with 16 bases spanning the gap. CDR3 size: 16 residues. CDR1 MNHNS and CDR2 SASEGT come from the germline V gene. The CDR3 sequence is CASSEGVGRANYEQYF. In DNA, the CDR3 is TGTGCCAGCAGTGAAGGAGTAGGCAGGGCGAACTACGAGCAGTACTTC.

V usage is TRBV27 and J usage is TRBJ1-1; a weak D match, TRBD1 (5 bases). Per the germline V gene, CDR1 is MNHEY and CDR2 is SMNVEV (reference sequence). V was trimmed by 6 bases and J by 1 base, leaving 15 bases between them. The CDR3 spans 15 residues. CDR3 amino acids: CASRRRYGQNTEAFF. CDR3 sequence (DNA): TGTGCCAGCAGGAGGCGTTACGGACAGAACACTGAAGCTTTCTTT.